Following are 21 T cell receptor beta chains from one sample sequenced in a study of PD-L1 blockade in urothelial cancer. Generated by immunoSEQ multiplex PCR, the TCRdb table keeps only in-frame clones and is missing some. The table includes tens of thousands of clones, about nine tenths detected once. Sequencing was performed on PBMCs, taken around atezolizumab (anti-PD-L1) treatment. The receptors were sampled from a woman in her 70s with urothelial cancer.

The genes are TRBV18 and TRBJ1-1, with TRBD1 identical over 10 bases. Germline V CDR1 and CDR2: KGHSH, LQKENI. This CDR3 is built from 15 residues. V was pared by 3 bases and J by 5 bases, with 6 bases of the junction left unmatched. CDR3 bases: TGTGCCAGCTCACCCCAAGGGACAGGGGTTACTGAAGCTTTCTTT. It encodes CASSPQGTGVTEAFF.

The J gene is TRBJ2-2, the V gene TRBV7-2, with D hard to call. The CDR3 is 12 residues long. Trimming shortened V by 5 bases and J by 7 bases, and 8 bases separated the two germline ends. Germline V gene lookup returns CDR1 SGHTA and CDR2 FQGNSA. CDR3 sequence: CASSPLLGELFF. The CDR3 DNA sequence: TGTGCCAGCAGCCCACTGCTCGGGGAGCTGTTTTTT.

The chain combines TRBV27 with TRBJ1-2; perhaps TRBD1 as D (5 bases). The CDR3 sequence is 13 residues long. The V and J ends lost 4 bases and 7 bases respectively, with 13 bases between them. The germline gives CDR1 MNHEY, CDR2 SMNVEV (reference sequence). The CDR3 reads CASSSVPRGGYTF. The CDR3 bases are TGTGCCAGCAGTTCCGTCCCAAGGGGTGGCTACACCTTC.

The J gene is TRBJ2-2, the V gene TRBV10-3; 8 bases align to TRBD2. V lost 0 bases and J lost 6; bases outside the gene matches: 9. CDR1 is ENHRY, CDR2 SYGVKD, per germline. The CDR3 extends over 17 amino acids. The CDR3 DNA follows: TGTGCCATCAGTGAGTCGGACCCCCTAGCGGGCGCCGGGGAGCTGTTTTTT. Translating gives CAISESDPLAGAGELFF.

J is TRBJ2-3 and V is TRBV15, with D hard to call. The CDR3 is 17 residues long. V lost 1 base and J lost 0, with 14 bases in between. Germline-derived CDR1 and CDR2 are LNHNV and YYDKDF (reference sequence). Here the CDR3 reads CATSRARSLYSTDTQYF. The CDR3 DNA follows: TGTGCCACCAGCAGAGCCCGGAGCCTATACAGCACAGATACGCAGTATTTT.

This chain links TRBV6-4 with TRBJ2-7; 10 bases align to TRBD1. Germline V gene data show CDR1 as MRHNA and CDR2 as SNTAGT. The CDR3 covers 15 residues. V dropped 2 bases and J dropped 5; count of bases not matched to a gene: 6. The CDR3: CASSDPGTGADEQYF. Here the CDR3 DNA reads TGTGCCAGCAGTGACCCCGGGACAGGGGCGGACGAGCAGTACTTC.

This clone came up once. V is TRBV5-5 and J is TRBJ1-4; no definite D call. The CDR3 is 14 amino acids. CDR1 and CDR2 (germline): SGHKS, YYEKEE (reference sequence). Trimming pared 0 bases from V and 2 bases from J, leaving 5 bases between. This CDR3 reads CASSLAGTNEKLFF. The CDR3 DNA is TGTGCCAGCAGCTTGGCCGGGACTAATGAAAAACTGTTTTTT.

This chain links TRBV10-3 with TRBJ2-1; 8 nucleotides align to TRBD2. Trimming at V came to 6 bases and at J to 6 bases, leaving 7 bases not matched to a gene. CDR1 and CDR2 (germline): ENHRY, SYGVKD. CDR3 length: 14 amino acids. The CDR3 DNA sequence: TGTGCCATCAGCTCAGCGGGAGTTGCCAATGAGCAGTTCTTC. Translated, it gives CAISSAGVANEQFF.

This chain connects TRBV18 to TRBJ2-7; 7 bases map to TRBD1. This CDR3 has 14 amino acids. CDR1 is KGHSH and CDR2 is LQKENI in the germline V gene. V shed 4 bases and J 6 bases; nucleotides not matched to a gene: 9. The CDR3 sequence: CASSRQGVMGEQYF. CDR3 DNA: TGTGCCAGCTCACGACAGGGTGTGATGGGCGAGCAGTACTTC.

This clone was detected a few times. The chain joins TRBV4-1 to TRBJ2-7; 9 bases match TRBD1. With 0 bases clipped from V and 2 bases from J, the junction kept 8 bases outside the gene matches. Germline values: CDR1 MGHRA, CDR2 YSYEKL. This CDR3 comprises 17 residues. This CDR3 is CASSQDKGQGIPYEQYF. The CDR3 DNA follows: TGCGCCAGCAGCCAAGATAAAGGACAGGGGATTCCCTACGAGCAGTACTTC.

The gene calls are TRBV11-2 and TRBJ1-2, with 8 bases identical to TRBD1. The CDR3 is 13 amino acids. The V segment lost 9 bases and the J segment 0 bases; nucleotides outside the gene matches: 3. Germline CDR1 and CDR2: SGHAT and FQNNGV. The CDR3 DNA reads as TGTGCCAGTGGACAGGGTTCTAACTATGGCTACACCTTC. This codes for CASGQGSNYGYTF. The full variable domain, its missing parts supplied by reference TRBV11-2 and TRBJ1-2, is EAGVAQSPRYKIIEKRQSVAFWCNPISGHATLYWYQQILGQGPKLLIQFQNNGVVDDSQLPKDRFSAERLKGVDSTLKIQPAKLEDSAVYLCASGQGSNYGYTFGSGTRLTVV.

The table lists this clone with a few counts. J is TRBJ2-2 and V is TRBV18; D gene ambiguous. The CDR3 extends over 15 amino acids. V was cut by 3 bases and J by 3 bases, with 11 bases left in between. Germline CDR1 is KGHSH and CDR2 is LQKENI. In DNA form, the CDR3 reads TGTGCCAGCTCACCCTACTACAAGGACACCGGGGAGCTGTTTTTT. Protein sequence: CASSPYYKDTGELFF.

V usage is TRBV9 and J usage is TRBJ2-1; 9 bases agree with TRBD2. Germline CDR1 reads SGDLS; CDR2 reads YYNGEE. The V segment lost 2 bases and the J segment 6 bases; nucleotides outside the gene matches: 6. CDR3 length: 15 residues. CDR3 coding DNA: TGTGCCAGCAGCGTCGGCGGGGGGGCCTTCAATGAGCAGTTCTTC. This gives the protein CASSVGGGAFNEQFF.

The chain combines TRBV28 with TRBJ1-2; 7 nucleotides match TRBD1. The V gene's germline CDR1 is MDHEN and CDR2 SYDVKM. The V segment lost 5 bases and the J segment 5 bases; nucleotides outside the gene matches: 5. This CDR3 spans 13 amino acids. Here the CDR3 DNA reads TGTGCCAGCAGTCCCTCGACAGGGTATGGCTACACCTTC. Translated, it gives CASSPSTGYGYTF.

The CDR3 region has the DNA TGTGCCAGCAGCTTAGCGCTCGGGGAATATAATGAAGCTTTCTTT. This gives the protein CASSLALGEYNEAFF. J is TRBJ1-1 and V is TRBV7-2; D not certain. CDR1 and CDR2 (germline): SGHTA, FQGNSA. V lost 0 bases and J lost 7, with 15 bases in between. The CDR3 totals 15 residues.

The chain joins TRBV2 to TRBJ2-7, with D perhaps TRBD1 (5 bases). The V gene's germline CDR1 is SNHLY and CDR2 FYNNEI. This CDR3 region has 12 residues. V was pared by 5 bases and J by 6 bases, with 11 bases between. The CDR3 DNA sequence: TGTGCCAGCAGTCCGCAGGGAATCGAGCAGTACTTC. Amino acid sequence: CASSPQGIEQYF.

The genes are TRBV10-3 and TRBJ1-1; possibly TRBD1 for D (6 bases). The CDR3 has 14 residues. Germline values: CDR1 ENHRY, CDR2 SYGVKD. CDR3 in DNA: TGTGCTACCGAGGCGGGGGGCGCCCGCACTGAAGCTTTCTTT. This sequence encodes CATEAGGARTEAFF.

The J gene is TRBJ2-7, the V gene TRBV9, with a weak D call TRBD2 (7 bases). The germline V gene encodes CDR1 SGDLS and CDR2 YYNGEE. The CDR3 covers 14 residues. With 3 bases removed from V and 5 bases from J, the gap between germline ends came to 15 bases. The CDR3 DNA follows: TGTGCCAGCAGCGGCCCCGGGGGGCCTGACGAGCAGTACTTC. As protein: CASSGPGGPDEQYF.

This sequence joins TRBV13 and TRBJ2-2; D is undetermined. Germline V gene sequence: CDR1 PRHDT, CDR2 FYEKMQ (reference sequence). The CDR3 is 12 residues long. Trimming removed 1 base from V and 6 bases from J, with 3 bases in between. CDR3: CASSLAAGELFF. Written as DNA, the CDR3 is TGTGCCAGCAGCTTAGCGGCCGGGGAGCTGTTTTTT.

This sequence joins TRBV5-6 and TRBJ2-7, with D perhaps TRBD1 (5 bases). Trimming pared 0 bases from V and 6 bases from J, leaving 13 bases between. The CDR3 has 14 residues. From germline, CDR1 is SGHDT and CDR2 YYEEEE. The CDR3: CASSLGATAGEQYF. The CDR3 nucleotides are TGTGCCAGCAGCTTGGGAGCGACAGCCGGCGAGCAGTACTTC.

V gene TRBV19 combines with J gene TRBJ2-2, with TRBD2 matching over 12 bases. Germline CDR1 and CDR2: LNHDA and SQIVND (reference sequence). Unmatched junction bases numbered 11, after V lost 9 bases and J lost 6 bases. This CDR3 has 16 amino acids. This CDR3 reads CASLRTSGMGAGELFF. The CDR3 bases are TGTGCCAGCCTACGGACTAGCGGGATGGGGGCCGGGGAGCTGTTTTTT.